Described below is a single T cell receptor (beta chain) sequence and its context. Its antigen has not been determined. Per-nucleotide qualities are absent, and no much larger clonotype sits a single base away. The data stem from a study of CD8 T cells in ankylosing spondylitis (dated by TCRdb to the late 2010s). For the study in its entirety: T cell receptor beta repertoires were profiled in healthy donors and ankylosing spondylitis patients so that disease-linked TCR variants could be found. The whole study cohort included some 100 healthy donors and around 25 ankylosing spondylitis patients. Peripheral blood samples were taken, and synovial fluid was additionally collected from ankylosing spondylitis patients.

Sequencer: Illumina HiSeq 2500. TCR beta libraries were prepared by quantitative 5'-RACE with molecular barcodes. Processing in the source paper ran as follows. A new computational method based on a probabilistic model of VDJ rearrangement was used to identify disease-linked TCR variants. The raw public data were reprocessed by TCRdb itself: fastp quality trimming at Q25, MiXCR clonotype calling, in-frame beta chains only. Each CDR3 protein appears once, grouped with its most common genes and DNA. TCRdb's processing, not the study's, gives the V and J calls here. Within this sample are hundreds of thousands of distinct CDR3 sequences, with less than 10% of them counted one time only. The top ten constitute around 7% of the sample. The cysteine opens and the phenylalanine closes a CDR3 of 15 amino acids. Left in the record is the CDR3 DNA by itself, 45 bases read in frame from the first base. V is cut back by 1 base and J by 6 bases, with 5 bases in the junction unmatched. According to the germline V gene (reference sequence), CDR1 reads LNHDA and CDR2 reads SQIVND.

Study-wide conclusions, independent of this receptor: A CD8+ phenotype was shown by the disease-linked clones, which were found at relatively low frequencies in peripheral blood. A TCR beta motif of fewer than 10 highly homologous amino acid variants appeared characteristic of blood from ankylosing spondylitis patients. Some TCR beta motif variants had previously been reported in synovial fluid and blood of reactive arthritis patients, which suggested common disease-initiation mechanisms. Significant enrichment of the disease-linked clones was reported in matched synovial fluid samples from ankylosing spondylitis patients.

This sequence was found in a male donor with ankylosing spondylitis or in good health (not recorded which). In this chain, TRBV19 is recombined with TRBJ2-2, with TRBD1 matching 7 junction bases. Sequenced material: blood, either unsorted or a sorted T cell fraction (not recorded which). The CDR3 region: CASSIVTGVAGELFF. Here is the DNA: TGTGCCAGTAGTATAGTTACAGGGGTGGCCGGGGAGCTGTTTTTT. With all but the CDR3 taken from the reference TRBV19 and TRBJ2-2 genes, the full variable domain is: DGGITQSPKYLFRKEGQNVTLSCEQNLNHDAMYWYRQDPGQGLRLIYYSQIVNDFQKGDIAEGYSVSREKKESFPLTVTSAQKNPTAFYLCASSIVTGVAGELFFGEGSRLTVL.